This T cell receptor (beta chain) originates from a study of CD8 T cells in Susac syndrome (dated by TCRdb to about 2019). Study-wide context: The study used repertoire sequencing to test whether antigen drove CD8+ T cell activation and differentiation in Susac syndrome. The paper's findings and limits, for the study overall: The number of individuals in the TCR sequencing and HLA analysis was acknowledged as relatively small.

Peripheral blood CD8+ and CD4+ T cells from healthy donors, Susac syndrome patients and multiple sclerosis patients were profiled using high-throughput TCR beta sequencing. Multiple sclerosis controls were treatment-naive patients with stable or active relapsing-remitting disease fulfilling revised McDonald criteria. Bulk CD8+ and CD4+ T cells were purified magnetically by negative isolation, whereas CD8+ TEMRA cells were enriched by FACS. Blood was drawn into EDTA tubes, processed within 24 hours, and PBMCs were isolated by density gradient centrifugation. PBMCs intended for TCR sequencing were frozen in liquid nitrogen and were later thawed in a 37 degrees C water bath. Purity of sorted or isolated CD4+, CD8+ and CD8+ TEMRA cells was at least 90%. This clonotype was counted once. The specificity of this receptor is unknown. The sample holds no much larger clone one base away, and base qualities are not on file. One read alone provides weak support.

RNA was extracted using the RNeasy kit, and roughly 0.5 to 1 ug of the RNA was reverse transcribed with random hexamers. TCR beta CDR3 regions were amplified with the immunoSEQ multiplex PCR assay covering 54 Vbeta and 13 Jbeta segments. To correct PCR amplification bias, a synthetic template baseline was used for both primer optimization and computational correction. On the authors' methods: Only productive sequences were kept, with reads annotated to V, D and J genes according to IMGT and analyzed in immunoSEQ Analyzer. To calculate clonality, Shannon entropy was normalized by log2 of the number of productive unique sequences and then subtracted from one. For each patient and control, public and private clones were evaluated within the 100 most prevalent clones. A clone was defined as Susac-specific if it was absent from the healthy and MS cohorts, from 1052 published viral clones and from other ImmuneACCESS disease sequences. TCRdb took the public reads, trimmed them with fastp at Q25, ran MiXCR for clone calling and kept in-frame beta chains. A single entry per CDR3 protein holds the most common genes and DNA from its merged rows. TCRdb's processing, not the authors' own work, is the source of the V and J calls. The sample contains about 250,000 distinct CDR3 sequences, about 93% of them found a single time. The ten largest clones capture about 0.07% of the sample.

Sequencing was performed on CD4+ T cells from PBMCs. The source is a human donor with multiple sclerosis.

The DNA sequence reads TGTGCCAGCAGCTTACCCCCAAGGGGAGCGGGAGGTGCCCAAGAGACCCAGTACTTC. This encodes CASSLPPRGAGGAQETQYF. The chain is encoded by TRBV11-3 joined to TRBJ2-5; 9 nucleotides in the junction match TRBD2. The germline V gene sets CDR1 to SGHNT and CDR2 to YENEEA. V is pruned by 2 bases and J by 1 base, leaving 14 bases of the junction without a gene match. From cysteine to phenylalanine, the CDR3 is 19 amino acids long. Only the CDR3 DNA is retained, 57 bases long and in frame from the first base.